This T cell receptor (beta chain) was identified in a study of T cell repertoires in cytomegalovirus infection. The V gene's germline CDR1 is SGHVS and CDR2 FNYEAQ. The V end lost 0 bases, the J end lost 4 bases, and 15 bases lay between the germline ends. CDR3 size: 16 residues. This clonotype showed up many times. Its antigen is still unknown. One entry per CDR3 protein results from TCRdb running MiXCR on the reads. The table lists 900,000 to 950,000 distinct CDR3 sequences, around 31% of them singletons. The gene calls are TRBV7-6 and TRBJ1-2; TRBD1 might be the D (5 bases). This TCR derives from a human donor in good health (CMV status not recorded). Some clones in this sample may be carry-over from other donors' samples. This material consisted of cultured CD8+ T cells from PBMCs, taken from culture after CMV antigen stimulation. For the CDR3, the DNA is TGTGCCAGCAGCTTAGCAGATCCGGGACCCCTCTATGGCTACACCTTC. This sequence encodes CASSLADPGPLYGYTF.